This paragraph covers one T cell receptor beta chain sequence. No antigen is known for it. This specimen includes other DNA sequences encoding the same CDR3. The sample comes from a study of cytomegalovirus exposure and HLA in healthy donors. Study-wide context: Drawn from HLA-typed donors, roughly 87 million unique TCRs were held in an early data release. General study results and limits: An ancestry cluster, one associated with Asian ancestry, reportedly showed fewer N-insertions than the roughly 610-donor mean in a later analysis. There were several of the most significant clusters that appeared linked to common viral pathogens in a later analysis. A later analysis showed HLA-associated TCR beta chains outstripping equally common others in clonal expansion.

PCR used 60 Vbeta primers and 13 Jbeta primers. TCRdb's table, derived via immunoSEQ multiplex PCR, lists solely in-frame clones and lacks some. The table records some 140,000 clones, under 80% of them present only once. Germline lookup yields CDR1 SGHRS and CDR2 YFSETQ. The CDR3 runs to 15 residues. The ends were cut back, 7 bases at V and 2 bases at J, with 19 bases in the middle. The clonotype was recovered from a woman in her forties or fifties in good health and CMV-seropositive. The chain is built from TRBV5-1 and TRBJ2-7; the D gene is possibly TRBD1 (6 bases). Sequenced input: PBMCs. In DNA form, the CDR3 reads TGCGCCAGCTCCCCCTCGACAGGTCGGACCTACGAGCAGTACTTC. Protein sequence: CASSPSTGRTYEQYF. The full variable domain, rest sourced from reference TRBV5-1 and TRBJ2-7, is KAGVTQTPRYLIKTRGQQVTLSCSPISGHRSVSWYQQTPGQGLQFLFEYFSETQRNKGNFPGRFSGRQFSNSRSEMNVSTLELGDSALYLCASSPSTGRTYEQYFGPGTRLTVT.